One TCR beta chain is described in this entry. The antigen is undetermined. CDR3 length: 11 residues. Germline CDR1 MDHEN, CDR2 SYDVKM. V lost 2 bases and J 12 bases, leaving 8 bases between the germline ends. The PCR ran on 60 Vbeta and 13 Jbeta primers. This table comes from immunoSEQ multiplex PCR, and its TCRdb copy is limited to in-frame clones, with some not included. In total, the table holds roughly 30,000 clones. These data come from a study of cytomegalovirus exposure and HLA in healthy donors. Study-level results: Solely CMV serostatus was available to characterize immune exposure. Reported results showed that the classifier diagnosed cytomegalovirus status with high specificity and sensitivity. In a later analysis, across HLA loci, associated TCR counts were highest for DRB1, lowest for HLA-C.

The donors, nominally healthy at sampling, likely had unrecorded immune exposures. This rearrangement joins TRBV28 to TRBJ2-1; D is unclear. The sequence was obtained from a woman between 40 and 50 years old in good health and CMV-seropositive. Sequencing was done on a sample of PBMCs. CDR3 loop: CASSLLVVQFF. CDR3 nucleotide sequence: TGTGCCAGCAGTTTACTAGTTGTGCAGTTCTTC. Using reference TRBV28 and TRBJ2-1 for the parts outside the CDR3, the full variable domain is DVKVTQSSRYLVKRTGEKVFLECVQDMDHENMFWYRQDPGLGLRLIYFSYDVKMKEKGDIPEGYSVSREKKERFSLILESASTNQTSMYLCASSLLVVQFFGPGTRLTVL.